Below, one TCR beta chain is given with its context. This specimen belongs to a study of shared clonotypes between healthy human individuals. Study at large: CD4 naive and CD4 memory each took three plates per donor, while CD8 naive took two and CD8 memory one.

The CDR3 extends over 14 amino acids. The V end was cut by 0 bases, the J end by 6 bases, with 8 bases between. Per the germline V gene, CDR1 is MNHNS and CDR2 is SASEGT. Repertoires were generated with immunoSEQ multiplex PCR, while TCRdb's copy carries only in-frame clones and drops some. Of some 580,000 clones listed, around 97% are singletons. The sequence was obtained from a woman aged 25 to 45 in good health. The rearrangement joins TRBV6-1 to TRBJ2-2; D gene unclear. The sample was naive CD4+ T cells sorted from blood. Subset reported: CD45RA+ positively selected. The CDR3: CASSEAVRSGELFF. In DNA form, the CDR3 reads TGTGCCAGCAGTGAAGCGGTCAGGTCCGGGGAGCTGTTTTTT.